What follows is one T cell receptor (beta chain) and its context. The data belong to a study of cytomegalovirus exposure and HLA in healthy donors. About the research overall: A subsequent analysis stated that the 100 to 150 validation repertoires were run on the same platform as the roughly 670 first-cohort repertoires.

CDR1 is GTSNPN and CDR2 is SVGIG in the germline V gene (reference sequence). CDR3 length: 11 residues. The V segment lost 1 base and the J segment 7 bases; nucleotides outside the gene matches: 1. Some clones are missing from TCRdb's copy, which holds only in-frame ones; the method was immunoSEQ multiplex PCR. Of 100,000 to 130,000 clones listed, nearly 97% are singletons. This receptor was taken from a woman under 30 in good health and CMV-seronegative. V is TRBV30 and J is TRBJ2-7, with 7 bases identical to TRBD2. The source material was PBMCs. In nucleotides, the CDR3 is TGTGCCTGGAGTGGGCGGGGGGAGCAGTACTTC. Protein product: CAWSGRGEQYF.